These T cell receptor beta chains were read from a single sample in a study of T cells in Graves' hyperthyroidism and ophthalmopathy. TCRdb recomputed calls from the multiplex PCR reads with MiXCR, one row per CDR3 protein. The sample lists about 350,000 distinct CDR3 sequences; 15% to 20% were seen once. Specimen: blood. Source of these receptors: a woman aged 18 to 35 with Graves' hyperthyroidism. Each CDR3 is given with its conserved first and last residue. The D gene is left open where the match is weak. The size field is filled for only some rows; it gives once, few, many or a size class.

CDR3aa | CDR3nt | v_gene | abundance | j_gene | d_gene
CASSLESGGETQYF | TGCGCCAGCAGCTTGGAGTCGGGGGGAGAGACCCAGTACTTC | TRBV5-1 | . | TRBJ2-5 | TRBD2
CSAASSDPRGQETQYF | TGCAGTGCTGCTAGTTCGGACCCCAGAGGGCAAGAGACCCAGTACTTC | TRBV20-1 | many | TRBJ2-5 | .
CASGPSGIQETQYF | TGTGCCAGCGGGCCTAGCGGGATACAAGAGACCCAGTACTTC | TRBV6-2/TRBV6-3 | many | TRBJ2-5 | TRBD2
CASGTGGDGELFF | TGTGCCAGTGGGACAGGGGGGGACGGGGAGCTGTTTTTT | TRBV19 | . | TRBJ2-2 | TRBD1
CASSAPRMGNYGYTF | TGTGCCAGCAGTGCCCCCCGCATGGGTAACTATGGCTACACCTTC | TRBV7-9 | . | TRBJ1-2 | .
CASSPPRDNEQYF | TGTGCCAGCTCACCCCCTCGGGACAACGAGCAGTACTTC | TRBV18 | few | TRBJ2-7 | .
CASSPFEGTDTEAFF | TGTGCCAGCAGTCCTTTCGAGGGGACGGACACTGAAGCTTTCTTT | TRBV27 | many | TRBJ1-1 | .
CASSLRTGQAFF | TGTGCCAGCAGCTTAAGGACAGGTCAGGCTTTCTTT | TRBV11-1 | many | TRBJ1-1 | TRBD1
CASTLSRGATQYF | TGTGCCAGCACCCTATCGAGGGGCGCGACCCAGTACTTC | TRBV6-1 | many | TRBJ2-5 | .
CASSLTRDNTIYF | TGTGCCAGCAGTCTCACTCGGGACAACACCATATATTTT | TRBV12-3/TRBV12-4 | many | TRBJ1-3 | .
CSARDLWAGETQYF | TGCAGTGCTAGAGATCTCTGGGCGGGTGAGACCCAGTACTTC | TRBV20-1 | many | TRBJ2-5 | .
CAGGQLNTEAFF | TGTGCCGGGGGACAGTTGAACACTGAAGCTTTCTTT | TRBV6-1 | . | TRBJ1-1 | TRBD1
CASSEDRENTIYF | TGTGCCAGCAGCGAGGACAGGGAAAACACCATATATTTT | TRBV12-3/TRBV12-4 | many | TRBJ1-3 | TRBD1
CASSLWGARADYGYTF | TGTGCCAGTAGTCTGTGGGGGGCACGCGCCGACTATGGCTACACCTTC | TRBV19 | few | TRBJ1-2 | .
CASSRGVGQFGEQYF | TGTGCCAGCTCACGGGGGGTTGGTCAATTCGGCGAGCAGTACTTC | TRBV18 | . | TRBJ2-7 | .
CATSRDFSGQLNTEAFF | TGTGCCACCAGCAGAGACTTTTCCGGACAGCTGAACACTGAAGCTTTCTTT | TRBV15 | many | TRBJ1-1 | .
CASSGWTDEAFF | TGTGCCAGCAGCGGATGGACAGATGAAGCTTTCTTT | TRBV9 | many | TRBJ1-1 | .
CASSEQGLIQPQHF | TGTGCCAGCAGTGAACAGGGGCTAATTCAGCCCCAGCATTTT | TRBV2 | many | TRBJ1-5 | .
CASSPPGGRSGELFF | TGTGCCAGCTCACCACCGGGAGGGAGATCCGGGGAGCTGTTTTTT | TRBV18 | . | TRBJ2-2 | TRBD2
CASSLAGGNTYEQYF | TGCGCCAGCAGCTTGGCCGGGGGAAACACCTACGAGCAGTACTTC | TRBV5-1 | many | TRBJ2-7 | .
CASSLGVIETQYF | TGTGCCAGCAGCTTAGGGGTAATCGAGACCCAGTACTTC | TRBV7-2 | . | TRBJ2-5 | .
CASSFTGALQETQYF | TGTGCCAGCAGTTTTACAGGGGCACTCCAAGAGACCCAGTACTTC | TRBV6-5 | many | TRBJ2-5 | TRBD1
CAWSVLRFGFSLHF | TGTGCCTGGAGTGTATTACGTTTTGGGTTTTCCCTCCACTTT | TRBV30 | many | TRBJ1-6 | .
CASSYSNWYGTEAFF | TGTGCCAGCAGTTACTCGAATTGGTACGGCACTGAAGCTTTCTTT | TRBV6-5 | many | TRBJ1-1 | .
CASSDRRGRFQETQYF | TGTGCCAGCAGTGATAGGAGGGGGCGATTCCAAGAGACCCAGTACTTC | TRBV6-4 | few | TRBJ2-5 | .
CASSYGQGAAYGYTF | TGTGCCAGCAGTTACGGACAGGGGGCCGCCTATGGCTACACCTTC | TRBV6-2/TRBV6-3 | . | TRBJ1-2 | TRBD1
CASSWTSGGEQYF | TGCGCCAGCAGCTGGACTAGCGGGGGCGAGCAGTACTTC | TRBV5-1 | few | TRBJ2-7 | TRBD2
CSATASGVQETQYF | TGCAGTGCCACGGCGAGCGGGGTCCAAGAGACCCAGTACTTC | TRBV20-1 | many | TRBJ2-5 | TRBD2